The 32 T cell receptor beta chains in this list originate from one sample, sequenced in a study of Ad26.COV2.S vaccination and SARS-CoV-2 variants. As to treatment: roughly 19 received Ad26.COV2.S at low or high dose, single or two shots; roughly 5 received placebo; per-sample allocation not given. Sample collection was performed on day 63 after the first vaccine or placebo injection. The table came from immunoSEQ multiplex PCR; TCRdb's copy has only in-frame clones and leaves some out. Here the sample spans 400,000 to 450,000 clones, 75% to 95% being singletons. The sample in question was peripheral blood, obtained in a trial of Ad26.COV2.S vaccine versus placebo. The receptors originated from a person aged 18-60 years who received the Ad26.COV2.S COVID-19 vaccine or a placebo.

The chain has TRBV7-9 and TRBJ2-5, with D uncertain. Germline-derived CDR1 and CDR2 are SEHNR and FQNEAQ (reference sequence). CDR3 length: 15 residues. Trimming shortened V by 3 bases and J by 5 bases, and 16 bases separated the two germline ends. The CDR3 DNA is TGTGCCAGCAGCTTCGGTTTCGGGCCTGGGGAGACCCAGTACTTC. Protein product: CASSFGFGPGETQYF.

The chain has TRBV27 and TRBJ1-2; 10 positions agree with TRBD1. This CDR3 has 16 residues. V lost 5 bases, J lost 6 bases, and 12 bases stayed unmatched. From germline, CDR1 is MNHEY and CDR2 SMNVEV (reference sequence). The CDR3 nucleotides are TGTGCCAGCAGTCCCGGGACAGGGGTCAATGGTAATGGCTACACCTTC. It translates to CASSPGTGVNGNGYTF.

The CDR3 region has the DNA TGCAGCGTTGATATCACAGATACGCAGTATTTT. It is translated as CSVDITDTQYF. V and J are TRBV29-1 and TRBJ2-3; D is undetermined. CDR1 and CDR2 (germline): SQVTM, ANQGSEA. V lost 3 bases to trimming and J lost 2 bases, with 3 bases between them. CDR3 length: 11 residues.

This clone was seen only once. CDR3 sequence (DNA): TGTGCCAGCAGTTTATTTAAGGGAGTTCTAGCCAAAAACATTCAGTACTTC. Its protein is CASSLFKGVLAKNIQYF. The chain joins TRBV28 to TRBJ2-4, with D perhaps TRBD2 (5 bases). V lost 1 base, J lost 0 bases, and 13 bases lay in between. The CDR3 spans 17 residues. Germline lookup yields CDR1 MDHEN and CDR2 SYDVKM.

The chain recombines TRBV14 with TRBJ1-6; no clear D. This CDR3 region has 17 residues. Germline CDR1 reads SGHDN; CDR2 reads FVKESK. Trimming pared 0 bases from V and 0 bases from J, leaving 9 bases between. CDR3 protein: CASSQDQETSYNSPLHF. CDR3 in DNA: TGTGCCAGCAGCCAAGACCAGGAAACCTCCTATAATTCACCCCTCCACTTT.

The gene calls are TRBV7-8 and TRBJ2-1; 15 bases agree with TRBD2. CDR3 size: 18 residues. The V gene's germline CDR1 is SGHVS and CDR2 FQNEAQ. Losses at the gene ends were 7 bases for V and 4 bases for J; bases not matched to a gene: 11. The CDR3 sequence: CASKTGLAGGPRYNEQFF. The DNA of the CDR3 is TGTGCCAGCAAAACCGGACTAGCGGGAGGGCCAAGGTACAATGAGCAGTTCTTC.

The chain has TRBV7-2 and TRBJ2-1; TRBD2 matches 11 bases. V trimming: 5 bases; J trimming: 3 bases; junction bases outside the gene matches: 6. There are 16 residues in the CDR3. Germline V CDR1 and CDR2: SGHTA, FQGNSA. The CDR3 nucleotides read TGTGCCAGCAGCCGTTCCGGGACTAGCGGCTACAATGAGCAGTTCTTC. Protein sequence: CASSRSGTSGYNEQFF. The complete variable domain, with remaining parts taken from reference TRBV7-2 and TRBJ2-1, reads GAGVSQSPSNKVTEKGKDVELRCDPISGHTALYWYRQSLGQGLEFLIYFQGNSAPDKSGLPSDRFSAERTGGSVSTLTIQRTQQEDSAVYLCASSRSGTSGYNEQFFGPGTRLTVL.

The rearrangement uses TRBV6-2 or TRBV6-3 and TRBJ2-4; maybe TRBD2 (5 bases). The CDR3 runs to 14 residues. The germline CDR1 and CDR2 sequences are MNHEY and SVGEGT. The ends were cut back, 0 bases at V and 7 bases at J, with 10 bases in the middle. The chain's CDR3 is CASSYSGGSNIQYF. The DNA for the CDR3 is TGTGCCAGCAGTTACTCGGGCGGGTCGAACATTCAGTACTTC.

J is TRBJ2-7 and V is TRBV4-3; 8 positions agree with TRBD2. V was pared by 0 bases and J by 4 bases, with 14 bases of the junction left unmatched. Per germline, CDR1 LGHNA and CDR2 YSLEER. The CDR3 extends over 18 amino acids. This CDR3 is CASSQDYKREIFAYEQYF. The CDR3 DNA reads as TGCGCCAGCAGCCAAGATTATAAGCGGGAGATATTTGCTTACGAGCAGTACTTC.

The chain carries TRBV5-4 and TRBJ2-3; D remains unclear. V lost 2 bases, J lost 7 bases, and 8 bases lay in between. Germline lookup yields CDR1 SGHNT and CDR2 YYREEE (reference sequence). CDR3 size: 12 residues. The CDR3 region has the DNA TGTGCCAGCAGCTTCGGTAGCAATACGCAGTATTTT. Translating gives CASSFGSNTQYF.

Comment on this clone: Other nucleotide sequences in the sample specify the same CDR3. This chain links TRBV6-6 with TRBJ2-7, with D maybe TRBD2 (5 bases). The CDR3 is 12 residues long. The germline V gene encodes CDR1 MNHNY and CDR2 SVGAGI (reference sequence). The germline V and J ends were trimmed by 2 bases and 5 bases, with 7 bases remaining between them. The CDR3 DNA sequence: TGTGCCAGCAGTTACCGGGGTCACGAGCAGTACTTC. This encodes CASSYRGHEQYF.

The V gene is TRBV4-1, the J gene TRBJ2-3; D remains ambiguous. Per the germline V gene, CDR1 is MGHRA and CDR2 is YSYEKL. V was trimmed by 1 base and J by 2 bases, leaving 10 bases between them. CDR3 length: 15 amino acids. In DNA form, the CDR3 reads TGCGCCAGCAGCCAAGTATTTATGCTCACAGATACGCAGTATTTT. It is translated as CASSQVFMLTDTQYF.

The chain couples TRBV12-3 or TRBV12-4 to TRBJ1-1; D is unclear. The V end was cut by 3 bases, the J end by 5 bases, with 7 bases between. The CDR3 is made up of 12 amino acids. For the CDR3, the DNA is TGTGCCAGCAGTTTGGAGGTTACTGAAGCTTTCTTT. This codes for CASSLEVTEAFF.

The rearrangement uses TRBV13 and TRBJ2-1; D remains unclear. V gave up 1 base and J gave up 2 bases, with 9 bases separating them. This CDR3 has 15 residues. CDR1 is PRHDT, CDR2 FYEKMQ, per germline (reference sequence). CDR3 residues: CASSLVGDPYNEQFF. For the CDR3, the DNA is TGTGCCAGCAGCTTAGTTGGAGATCCCTACAATGAGCAGTTCTTC.

This rearrangement joins TRBV5-5 to TRBJ1-5; maybe TRBD1 (5 bases). Between the trimmed V and J ends, which lost 4 bases and 7 bases, there was a span of 27 bases. The germline gives CDR1 SGHKS, CDR2 YYEKEE (reference sequence). The CDR3 is made up of 18 amino acids. CDR3 bases: TGTGCCAGCAGCCTGTCCCCCCAACAGGTCCTGCGCCACCAGCCCCAGCATTTT. Its translation is CASSLSPQQVLRHQPQHF. Based on the CDR3 plus reference TRBV5-5 and TRBJ1-5, the full variable domain is DAGVTQSPTHLIKTRGQQVTLRCSPISGHKSVSWYQQVLGQGPQFIFQYYEKEERGRGNFPDRFSARQFPNYSSELNVNALLLGDSALYLCASSLSPQQVLRHQPQHFGDGTRLSIL.

V usage is TRBV5-5 and J usage is TRBJ2-6, with 8 bases lining up with TRBD1. The CDR3 length is 16 residues. V lost 4 bases and J lost 2; bases outside the gene matches: 5. Germline CDR1 SGHKS, CDR2 YYEKEE (reference sequence). The CDR3 nucleotides are TGTGCCAGCAGCCCGATGACAGGGGCTGGGGCCAACGTCCTGACTTTC. Encoded protein: CASSPMTGAGANVLTF.

The chain is built from TRBV4-3 and TRBJ2-1, with 14 bases fitting TRBD2. The germline V gene has CDR1 LGHNA and CDR2 YSLEER. CDR3 length: 19 amino acids. V lost 0 bases, J lost 0 bases, and 4 bases stayed unmatched. The CDR3 sequence: CASSQETSGRGSSYNEQFF. The CDR3 bases are TGCGCCAGCAGCCAAGAGACTAGCGGGAGGGGAAGCTCCTACAATGAGCAGTTCTTC.

The V and J genes are TRBV12-3 or TRBV12-4 and TRBJ2-7, with D possibly being TRBD1 (5 bases). Trimming took off 2 bases at V and 1 base at J, with 6 bases between the two ends. The CDR3 is made up of 13 amino acids. CDR3 sequence: CASSLRQSYEQYF. CDR3 coding DNA: TGTGCCAGCAGTTTAAGACAGTCCTACGAGCAGTACTTC.

The rearrangement joins TRBV14 to TRBJ2-1, with 9 nucleotides matching TRBD2. The V gene's germline CDR1 is SGHDN and CDR2 FVKESK. With V trimmed by 4 bases and J by 7 bases, 11 bases remained unmatched. The CDR3 runs 16 residues. Here the CDR3 DNA reads TGTGCCAGCAGCCCACGGACTAGCGCCGGTGGAAATGAGCAGTTCTTC. It yields the protein CASSPRTSAGGNEQFF.

This clone was seen only a few times. This CDR3 is also generated by other DNA sequences in the sample. The rearrangement links TRBV5-4 to TRBJ2-1, with a tentative D call TRBD2 (6 bases). The CDR3 runs 15 residues. Germline assignment: CDR1 SGHNT and CDR2 YYREEE (reference sequence). The V end was cut by 2 bases, the J end by 0 bases, with 9 bases between. The CDR3 loop is CASSLGTSSYNEQFF. The CDR3, as DNA: TGTGCCAGCAGCTTAGGGACTTCCTCCTACAATGAGCAGTTCTTC. The complete variable domain, with remaining parts taken from reference TRBV5-4 and TRBJ2-1, reads ETGVTQSPTHLIKTRGQQVTLRCSSQSGHNTVSWYQQALGQGPQFIFQYYREEENGRGNFPPRFSGLQFPNYSSELNVNALELDDSALYLCASSLGTSSYNEQFFGPGTRLTVL.

This chain joins TRBV6-5 and TRBJ2-5, with D possibly TRBD2 on 5 matching bases. V lost 0 bases to trimming and J lost 5 bases, with 10 bases between them. Germline V lookup: CDR1 MNHEY, CDR2 SVGAGI. The length of the CDR3 is 14 residues. The CDR3 loop reads CASSYSRESETQYF. CDR3 coding DNA: TGTGCCAGCAGTTACTCAAGGGAGTCGGAGACCCAGTACTTC.

On this clone: This sample includes further DNA sequences coding for the same CDR3. This sequence joins TRBV7-3 and TRBJ2-1; D is ambiguous. There are 11 residues in the CDR3. V dropped 1 base and J dropped 10 bases, with 5 bases sitting between them. Germline lookup yields CDR1 SGHTA and CDR2 FQGTGA. CDR3 in DNA: TGTGCCAGCAGCTTAAGTGGAGAGCAGTTCTTC. Amino acids: CASSLSGEQFF.

In DNA form, the CDR3 reads TGTGCCAGCAGCTCAGTAGCGGGAGGGCCCAACAATGAGCAGTTCTTC. It is translated as CASSSVAGGPNNEQFF. The chain couples TRBV5-4 to TRBJ2-1; 11 bases map to TRBD2. The CDR3 has 16 residues. Germline lookup yields CDR1 SGHNT and CDR2 YYREEE (reference sequence). Trimming cost V 3 bases and J 5 bases; bases outside gene matches: 7.

The chain has TRBV2 and TRBJ2-1; D is possibly TRBD2 (5 bases). The CDR3 sequence is 16 residues long. V was pared by 1 base and J by 7 bases, with 17 bases between. Germline values: CDR1 SNHLY, CDR2 FYNNEI. The CDR3 here is CASSEVGTRFGNEQFF. DNA for the CDR3: TGTGCCAGCAGTGAAGTGGGAACTAGATTCGGTAATGAGCAGTTCTTC.

Note on this clone: Additional DNA sequences in this sample encode the identical CDR3. This chain joins TRBV20-1 and TRBJ2-2, with D unclear. The CDR3 contains 11 residues. The V gene lost 6 bases and the J gene lost 6 bases, with 8 bases spanning the gap. CDR1 is DFQATT and CDR2 is SNEGSKA in the germline V gene (reference sequence). Here the CDR3 reads CSARRAGELFF. DNA of the CDR3: TGCAGTGCAAGACGGGCCGGGGAGCTGTTTTTT.

The chain couples TRBV11-3 to TRBJ2-1, with 12 positions matching TRBD2. In germline, CDR1 is SGHNT, CDR2 YENEEA. Trimming at V came to 0 bases and at J to 3 bases, leaving 12 bases not matched to a gene. This CDR3 is built from 20 residues. The CDR3 DNA reads as TGTGCCAGCAGCTTAGATCAACCCCCTAGCGGGAGGGCCCTCTACAATGAGCAGTTCTTC. Translated, it gives CASSLDQPPSGRALYNEQFF.

The chain is built from TRBV13 and TRBJ2-5; D is uncertain. In germline, CDR1 is PRHDT, CDR2 FYEKMQ (reference sequence). This CDR3 has 13 residues. The V gene lost 5 bases and the J gene lost 5 bases, with 12 bases spanning the gap. CDR3 amino acids: CASSLMIRETQYF. The CDR3, as DNA: TGTGCCAGCAGCCTCATGATAAGGGAGACCCAGTACTTC.

The rearrangement links TRBV27 to TRBJ2-3, with a possible D match to TRBD2 (7 bases). CDR3 length: 15 amino acids. Germline V gives CDR1 MNHEY, CDR2 SMNVEV (reference sequence). Trimming removed 4 bases from V and 0 bases from J, with 11 bases in between. In DNA form, the CDR3 reads TGTGCCAGCAGTTGGGGGGGGGCTAGCACAGATACGCAGTATTTT. Its translation: CASSWGGASTDTQYF.

J is TRBJ1-2 and V is TRBV7-9; D is unresolved. The CDR3 spans 8 residues. Per germline, CDR1 SEHNR and CDR2 FQNEAQ (reference sequence). With 5 bases removed from V and 13 bases from J, the gap between germline ends came to 5 bases. The CDR3 sequence: CASSPRTF. CDR3 nucleotide sequence: TGTGCCAGCAGCCCCCGCACCTTC.

A word on this clone: The same CDR3 is also encoded by other DNA sequences in this sample. The J gene is TRBJ2-7, the V gene TRBV5-1; D is perhaps TRBD1 (5 bases). The CDR3 length is 12 residues. CDR1 SGHRS and CDR2 YFSETQ come from the germline V gene. V lost 3 bases and J lost 4, with 8 bases in between. CDR3 nucleotides: TGCGCCAGCAGCTCTGACAGTTACGAGCAGTACTTC. It encodes CASSSDSYEQYF.

The rearrangement uses TRBV28 and TRBJ1-3, with 7 nucleotides matching TRBD1. The CDR3 is 15 residues long. Trimming took 4 bases from V and 1 from J; bases not matched to a gene: 4. Germline lookup yields CDR1 MDHEN and CDR2 SYDVKM. The CDR3 DNA sequence: TGTGCCAGCAGTTCCCCAGGGGGTTCTGGAAACACCATATATTTT. It encodes CASSSPGGSGNTIYF.

The V call is TRBV7-9, the J call TRBJ2-5; D not resolved. The germline gives CDR1 SEHNR, CDR2 FQNEAQ (reference sequence). This CDR3 contains 14 residues. Trimming removed 5 bases from V and 4 bases from J, with 14 bases in between. CDR3 in amino acids: CASSPRKGVETQYF. CDR3 coding DNA: TGTGCCAGCAGCCCCCGCAAGGGCGTAGAGACCCAGTACTTC.